This T cell receptor (beta chain) comes out of a study of T cells after yellow fever vaccination. MiXCR, run by TCRdb on the 5' RACE reads, gives a single entry per CDR3 protein. The profile shows about 350,000 distinct CDR3 sequences, about an eighth of them singletons. General observations from the study: CD4 and CD8 compartments shared a small share of clonotypes, likely from convergent recombination.

Germline-derived CDR1 and CDR2 are LGHDT and YNNKEL (reference sequence). V was trimmed by 5 bases and J by 9 bases, leaving 11 bases between them. The CDR3 consists of 12 residues. The sample holds a few counts of this clonotype. Its specificity is unknown. The receptor's source is a man aged 18 to 29 who received the YFV17D yellow fever vaccine. The sample was CD4+ T cells sorted from PBMCs, taken 15 days after the yellow fever booster vaccination. The chain employs TRBV3-1 and TRBJ2-1, with a weak D call TRBD2 (6 bases). The CDR3 here is CASSKEGPEQFF. The CDR3 bases are TGTGCCAGCAGCAAGGAGGGACCTGAGCAGTTCTTC.